This entry features one T cell receptor beta chain sequence. The antigen is unknown. TCRdb's table, derived via immunoSEQ multiplex PCR, lists solely in-frame clones and lacks some. The table lists under 7,000 clones, 85% to 95% of them singletons. The CDR3 runs 16 residues. The V gene's germline CDR1 is LNHDA and CDR2 SQIVND (reference sequence). V dropped 5 bases and J dropped 3; count of bases not matched to a gene: 6. The sample belongs to a study of T cell clonotyping in hematopoietic cell transplantation. Findings of the study overall: After transplant, recipient diversity fell while pathologically expanded clonotypes grew through day 180. CD4 and CD8 repertoire contributions could not be separated without sorting. Graft donor and pretransplant recipient Inverse Simpson Index values predicted broader posttransplant TCR diversity.

The clonotype comes from a female patient between 50 and 59 years old who had an allogeneic stem cell transplant from an unrelated donor, so T cells may come from the graft donor. Some clones in this sample may be carry-over from other donors' samples. The source was peripheral blood mononuclear cells, collected 100 days after allogeneic stem cell transplant. The chain joins TRBV19 to TRBJ2-5; 13 positions match TRBD2. As DNA, the CDR3 is TGTGCCAGTAGTGGGAGGACTAGCGGGAGAGAAGAGACCCAGTACTTC. Protein sequence: CASSGRTSGREETQYF.